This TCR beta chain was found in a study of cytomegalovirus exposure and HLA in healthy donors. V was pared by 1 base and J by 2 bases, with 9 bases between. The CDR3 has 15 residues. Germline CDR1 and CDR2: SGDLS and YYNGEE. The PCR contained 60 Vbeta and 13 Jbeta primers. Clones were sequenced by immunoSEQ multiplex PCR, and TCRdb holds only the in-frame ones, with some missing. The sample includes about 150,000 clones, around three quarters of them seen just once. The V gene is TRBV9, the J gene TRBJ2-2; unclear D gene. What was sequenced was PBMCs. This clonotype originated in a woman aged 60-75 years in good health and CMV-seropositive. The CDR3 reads CASSVKNTNTGELFF. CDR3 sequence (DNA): TGTGCCAGCAGCGTAAAAAACACAAACACCGGGGAGCTGTTTTTT.